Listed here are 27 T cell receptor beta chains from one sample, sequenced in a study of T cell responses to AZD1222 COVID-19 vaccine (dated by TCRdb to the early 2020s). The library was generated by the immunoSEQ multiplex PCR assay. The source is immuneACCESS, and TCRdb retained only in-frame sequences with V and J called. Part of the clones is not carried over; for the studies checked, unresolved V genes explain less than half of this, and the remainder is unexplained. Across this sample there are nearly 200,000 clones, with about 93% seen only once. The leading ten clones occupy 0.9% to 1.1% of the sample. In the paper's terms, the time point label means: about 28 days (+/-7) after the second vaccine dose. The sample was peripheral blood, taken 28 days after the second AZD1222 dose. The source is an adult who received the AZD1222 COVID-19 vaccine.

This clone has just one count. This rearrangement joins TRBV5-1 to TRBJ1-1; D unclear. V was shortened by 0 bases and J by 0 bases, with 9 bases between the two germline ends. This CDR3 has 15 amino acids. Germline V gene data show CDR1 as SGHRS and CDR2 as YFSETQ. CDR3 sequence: CASSLVTSVNTEAFF. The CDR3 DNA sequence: TGCGCCAGCAGCTTGGTGACGTCGGTGAACACTGAAGCTTTCTTT.

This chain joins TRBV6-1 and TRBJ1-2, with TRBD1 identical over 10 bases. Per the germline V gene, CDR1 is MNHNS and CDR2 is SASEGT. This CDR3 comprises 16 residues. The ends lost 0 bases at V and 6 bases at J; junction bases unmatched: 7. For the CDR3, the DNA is TGTGCCAGCAGTGAAGCGGGACAGGGGCGGGTGAATGGCTACACCTTC. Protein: CASSEAGQGRVNGYTF.

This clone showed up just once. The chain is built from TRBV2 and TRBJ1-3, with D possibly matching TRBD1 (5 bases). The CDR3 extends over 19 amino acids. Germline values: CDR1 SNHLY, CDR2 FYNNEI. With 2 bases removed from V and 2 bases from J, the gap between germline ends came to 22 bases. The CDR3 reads CASSELPGWGSGTGNTIYF. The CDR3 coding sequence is TGTGCCAGCAGTGAACTCCCCGGGTGGGGGAGTGGCACTGGAAACACCATATATTTT.

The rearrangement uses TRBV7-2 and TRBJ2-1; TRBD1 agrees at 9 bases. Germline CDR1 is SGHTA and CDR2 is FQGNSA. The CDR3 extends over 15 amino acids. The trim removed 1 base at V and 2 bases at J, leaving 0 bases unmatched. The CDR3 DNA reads TGTGCCAGCAGCTTAGGACAGGGGGCCTACAATGAGCAGTTCTTC. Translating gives CASSLGQGAYNEQFF. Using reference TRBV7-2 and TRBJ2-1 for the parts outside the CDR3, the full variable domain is GAGVSQSPSNKVTEKGKDVELRCDPISGHTALYWYRQSLGQGLEFLIYFQGNSAPDKSGLPSDRFSAERTGGSVSTLTIQRTQQEDSAVYLCASSLGQGAYNEQFFGPGTRLTVL.

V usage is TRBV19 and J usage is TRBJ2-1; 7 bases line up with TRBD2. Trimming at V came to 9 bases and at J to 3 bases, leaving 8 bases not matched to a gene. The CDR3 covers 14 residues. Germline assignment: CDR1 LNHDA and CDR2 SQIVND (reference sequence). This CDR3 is CASALGTNYNEQFF. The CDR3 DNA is TGTGCCAGCGCACTCGGGACTAACTACAATGAGCAGTTCTTC.

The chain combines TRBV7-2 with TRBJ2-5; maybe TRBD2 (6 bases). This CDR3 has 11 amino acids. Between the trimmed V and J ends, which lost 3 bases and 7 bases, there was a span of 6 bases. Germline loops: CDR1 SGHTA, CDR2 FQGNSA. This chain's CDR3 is CASSLRGTQYF. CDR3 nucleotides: TGTGCCAGCAGCTTGCGGGGGACCCAGTACTTC.

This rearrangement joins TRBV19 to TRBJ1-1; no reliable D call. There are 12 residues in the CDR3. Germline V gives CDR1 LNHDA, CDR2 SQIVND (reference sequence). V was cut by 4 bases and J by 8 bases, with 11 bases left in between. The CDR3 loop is CASSSPKPEAFF. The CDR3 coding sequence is TGTGCCAGTAGTAGCCCCAAGCCGGAAGCTTTCTTT.

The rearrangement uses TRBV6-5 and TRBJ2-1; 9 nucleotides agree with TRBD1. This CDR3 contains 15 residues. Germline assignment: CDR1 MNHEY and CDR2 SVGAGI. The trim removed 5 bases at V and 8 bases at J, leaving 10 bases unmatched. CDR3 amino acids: CASSKPGTGSHEQFF. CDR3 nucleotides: TGTGCCAGCAGTAAACCCGGGACAGGGTCCCATGAGCAGTTCTTC.

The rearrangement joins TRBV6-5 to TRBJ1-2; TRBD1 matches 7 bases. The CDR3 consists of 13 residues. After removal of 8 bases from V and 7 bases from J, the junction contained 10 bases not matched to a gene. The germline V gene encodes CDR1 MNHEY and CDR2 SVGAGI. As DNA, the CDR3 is TGTGCCAGCCTTAACCTGAGGGGGCTTGGCTACACCTTC. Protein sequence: CASLNLRGLGYTF.

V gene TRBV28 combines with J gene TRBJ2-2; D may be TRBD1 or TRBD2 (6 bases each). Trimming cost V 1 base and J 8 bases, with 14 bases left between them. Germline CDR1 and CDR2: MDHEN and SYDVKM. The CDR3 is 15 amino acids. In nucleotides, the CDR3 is TGTGCCAGCAGTTTATCTGGGGGGCCGGGAGGGGAGCTGTTTTTT. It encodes CASSLSGGPGGELFF.

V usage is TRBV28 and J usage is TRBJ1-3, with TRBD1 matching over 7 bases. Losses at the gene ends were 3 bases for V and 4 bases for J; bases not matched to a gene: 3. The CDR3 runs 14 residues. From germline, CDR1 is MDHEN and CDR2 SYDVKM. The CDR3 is CASSFGTVGNTIYF. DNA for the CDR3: TGTGCCAGCAGTTTCGGGACAGTCGGAAACACCATATATTTT.

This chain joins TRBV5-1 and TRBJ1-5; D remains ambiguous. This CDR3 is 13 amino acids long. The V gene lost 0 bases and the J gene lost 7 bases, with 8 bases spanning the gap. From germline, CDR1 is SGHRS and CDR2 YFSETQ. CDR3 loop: CASSLEAGQPQHF. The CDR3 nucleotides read TGCGCCAGCAGCTTGGAGGCGGGCCAGCCCCAGCATTTT. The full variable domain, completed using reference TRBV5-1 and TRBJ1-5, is KAGVTQTPRYLIKTRGQQVTLSCSPISGHRSVSWYQQTPGQGLQFLFEYFSETQRNKGNFPGRFSGRQFSNSRSEMNVSTLELGDSALYLCASSLEAGQPQHFGDGTRLSIL.

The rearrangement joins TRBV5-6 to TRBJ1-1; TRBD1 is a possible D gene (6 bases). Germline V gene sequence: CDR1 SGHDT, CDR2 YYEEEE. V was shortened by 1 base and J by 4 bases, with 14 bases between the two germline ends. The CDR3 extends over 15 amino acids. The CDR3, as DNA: TGTGCCAGCAGCTTGTTAGCTGGACAGTTCACTGAAGCTTTCTTT. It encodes CASSLLAGQFTEAFF.

CDR3 bases: TGTGCCACCAGTGATACGGGTCGCTACGAGCAGTACTTC. Translation: CATSDTGRYEQYF. The chain couples TRBV24-1 to TRBJ2-7; D not resolved. This CDR3 spans 13 amino acids. CDR1 is KGHDR and CDR2 is SFDVKD in the germline V gene. V was cut by 3 bases and J by 3 bases, with 8 bases left in between.

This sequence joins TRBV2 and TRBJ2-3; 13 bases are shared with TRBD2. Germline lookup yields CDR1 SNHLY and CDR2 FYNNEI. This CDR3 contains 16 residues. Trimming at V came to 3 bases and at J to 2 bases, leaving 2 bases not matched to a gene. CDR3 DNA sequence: TGTGCCAGCAGTGAGGGACTAGCGGGGATCACAGATACGCAGTATTTT. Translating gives CASSEGLAGITDTQYF.

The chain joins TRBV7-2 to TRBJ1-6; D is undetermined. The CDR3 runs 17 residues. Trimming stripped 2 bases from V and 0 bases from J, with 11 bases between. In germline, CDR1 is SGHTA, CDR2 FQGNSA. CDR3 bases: TGTGCCAGCAGCTTATTATCGGGCAGCTCCTATAATTCACCCCTCCACTTT. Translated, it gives CASSLLSGSSYNSPLHF.

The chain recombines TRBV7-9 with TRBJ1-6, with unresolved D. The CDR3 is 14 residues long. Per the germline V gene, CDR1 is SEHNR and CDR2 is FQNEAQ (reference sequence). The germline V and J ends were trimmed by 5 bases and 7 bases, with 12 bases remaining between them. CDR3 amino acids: CASSGDPPNSPLHF. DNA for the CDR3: TGTGCCAGCAGCGGCGATCCACCGAATTCACCCCTCCACTTT.

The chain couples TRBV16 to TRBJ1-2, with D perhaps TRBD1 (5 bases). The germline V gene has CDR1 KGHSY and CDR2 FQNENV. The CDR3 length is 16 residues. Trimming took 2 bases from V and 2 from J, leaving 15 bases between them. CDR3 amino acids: CASSQVISSGNYGYTF. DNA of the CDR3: TGTGCCAGCAGCCAAGTGATAAGTTCAGGGAACTATGGCTACACCTTC.

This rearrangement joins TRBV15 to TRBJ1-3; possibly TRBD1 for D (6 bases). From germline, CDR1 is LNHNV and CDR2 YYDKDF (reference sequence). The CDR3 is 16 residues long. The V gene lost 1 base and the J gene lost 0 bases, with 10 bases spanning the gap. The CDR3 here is CATSRAGAVSGNTIYF. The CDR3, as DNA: TGTGCCACCAGCAGAGCGGGGGCCGTCTCTGGAAACACCATATATTTT.

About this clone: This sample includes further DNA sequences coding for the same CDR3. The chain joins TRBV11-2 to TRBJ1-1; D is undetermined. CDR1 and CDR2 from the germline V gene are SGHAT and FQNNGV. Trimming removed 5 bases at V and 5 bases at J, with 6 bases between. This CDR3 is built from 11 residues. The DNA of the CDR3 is TGTGCCAGCAGCCTGGGGACTGAAGCTTTCTTT. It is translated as CASSLGTEAFF.

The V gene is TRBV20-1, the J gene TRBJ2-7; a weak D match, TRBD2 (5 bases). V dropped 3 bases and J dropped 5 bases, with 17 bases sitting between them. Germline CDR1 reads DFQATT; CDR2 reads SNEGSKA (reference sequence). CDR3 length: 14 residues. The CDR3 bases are TGCAGTGCTAGTCTTAGCGAGGCAGGCAACGAGCAGTACTTC. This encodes CSASLSEAGNEQYF.

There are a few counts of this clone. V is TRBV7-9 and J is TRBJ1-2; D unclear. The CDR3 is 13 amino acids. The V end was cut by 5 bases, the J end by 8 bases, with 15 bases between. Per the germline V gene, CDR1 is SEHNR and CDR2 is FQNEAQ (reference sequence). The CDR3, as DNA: TGTGCCAGCAGCCCGTTTTCAGGTCTCGGCTACACCTTC. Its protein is CASSPFSGLGYTF.

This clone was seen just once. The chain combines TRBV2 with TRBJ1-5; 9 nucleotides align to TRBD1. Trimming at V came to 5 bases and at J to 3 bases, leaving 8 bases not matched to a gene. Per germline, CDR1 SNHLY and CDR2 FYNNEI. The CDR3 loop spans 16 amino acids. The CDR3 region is CASSMGQGGINQPQHF. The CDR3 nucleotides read TGTGCCAGCAGTATGGGACAGGGAGGGATCAATCAGCCCCAGCATTTT.

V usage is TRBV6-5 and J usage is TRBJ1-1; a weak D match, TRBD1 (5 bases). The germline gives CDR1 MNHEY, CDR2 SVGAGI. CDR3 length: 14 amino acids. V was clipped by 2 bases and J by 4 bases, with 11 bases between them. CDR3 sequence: CASSYRDARTEAFF. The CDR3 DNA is TGTGCCAGCAGTTACAGGGACGCGCGCACTGAAGCTTTCTTT.

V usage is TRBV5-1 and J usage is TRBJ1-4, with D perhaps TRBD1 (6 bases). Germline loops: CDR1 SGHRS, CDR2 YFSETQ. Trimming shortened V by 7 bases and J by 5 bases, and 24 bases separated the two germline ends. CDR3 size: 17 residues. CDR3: CASRVVPNRAENEKLFF. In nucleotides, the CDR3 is TGCGCCAGCCGCGTCGTACCCAACAGGGCGGAAAATGAAAAACTGTTTTTT. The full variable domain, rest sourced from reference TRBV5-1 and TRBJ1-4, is KAGVTQTPRYLIKTRGQQVTLSCSPISGHRSVSWYQQTPGQGLQFLFEYFSETQRNKGNFPGRFSGRQFSNSRSEMNVSTLELGDSALYLCASRVVPNRAENEKLFFGSGTQLSVL.

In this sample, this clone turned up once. Here the CDR3 reads CASSRTGGIGFNEKLFF. CDR3 nucleotide sequence: TGCGCCAGCAGTCGGACAGGGGGTATAGGCTTTAATGAAAAACTGTTTTTT. The chain has TRBV4-1 and TRBJ1-4; 10 positions agree with TRBD1. The CDR3 consists of 17 residues. With V trimmed by 6 bases and J by 4 bases, 11 bases remained unmatched. CDR1 MGHRA and CDR2 YSYEKL come from the germline V gene.

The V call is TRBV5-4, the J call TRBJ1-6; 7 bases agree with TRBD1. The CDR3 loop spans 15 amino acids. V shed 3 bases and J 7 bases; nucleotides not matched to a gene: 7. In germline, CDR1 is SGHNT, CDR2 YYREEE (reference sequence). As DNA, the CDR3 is TGTGCCAGCAGCTATGGGACAGCACTCAATTCACCCCTCCACTTT. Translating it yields CASSYGTALNSPLHF.